These 23 T cell receptor beta chains were all obtained from the same sample, sequenced in a study of blood T cell repertoires in COVID-19. Repertoires were generated with immunoSEQ multiplex PCR, while TCRdb's copy carries only in-frame clones and drops some. The table has 150,000 to 160,000 clones, roughly nine tenths seen once. The sequenced sample consisted of peripheral blood. All receptors derive from a woman between 65 and 79 years old with acute or convalescent COVID-19.

This clone was seen only a few times. The gene calls are TRBV14 and TRBJ2-7; 7 positions agree with TRBD1. The CDR3 is 17 residues long. The V gene end was trimmed by 0 bases and the J gene end by 5 bases; junction bases not matched to a gene: 13. Germline V CDR1 and CDR2: SGHDN, FVKESK. CDR3 in DNA: TGTGCCAGCAGCCAAGATCGAACGACAGGGTGGGGCCACGAGCAGTACTTC. Protein product: CASSQDRTTGWGHEQYF.

The chain carries TRBV24-1 and TRBJ1-2; tentatively, D is TRBD1 (6 bases). Trimming pared 6 bases from V and 5 bases from J, leaving 15 bases between. Germline CDR1 KGHDR, CDR2 SFDVKD. This CDR3 is 14 amino acids long. The CDR3 loop is CATSSSGVGYGYTF. The CDR3 DNA sequence: TGTGCCACCAGTAGTTCAGGGGTCGGGTATGGCTACACCTTC.

The gene calls are TRBV30 and TRBJ2-3; TRBD1 matches 9 bases. J was trimmed by 2 bases and V by 2 bases; bases with no gene match: 5. CDR3 length: 15 amino acids. CDR1 and CDR2 (germline): GTSNPN, SVGIG (reference sequence). CDR3 in DNA: TGTGCCTGGAGTAAGGACAGGGGATACACAGATACGCAGTATTTT. Translation gives CAWSKDRGYTDTQYF.

V is TRBV6-5 and J is TRBJ1-1, with TRBD1 identical over 7 bases. J lost 5 bases, V lost 3 bases, and 3 bases had no gene match. CDR3 length equals 13 residues. Germline CDR1 reads MNHEY; CDR2 reads SVGAGI. The CDR3 reads CASSYTGETEAFF. DNA for the CDR3: TGTGCCAGCAGTTATACAGGGGAAACTGAAGCTTTCTTT.

This rearrangement joins TRBV29-1 to TRBJ1-2; maybe TRBD1 (5 bases). The CDR3 is 14 residues long. Germline V CDR1 and CDR2: SQVTM, ANQGSEA. The V end lost 7 bases, the J end lost 2 bases, and 17 bases lay between the germline ends. Here the CDR3 reads CSDQGARLNYGYTF. The CDR3 nucleotides read TGCAGCGACCAAGGGGCCCGCCTAAACTATGGCTACACCTTC.

This chain joins TRBV27 and TRBJ1-5; possibly TRBD1 for D (6 bases). V was pared by 7 bases and J by 9 bases, with 19 bases between. From germline, CDR1 is MNHEY and CDR2 SMNVEV (reference sequence). The CDR3 has 14 residues. CDR3 bases: TGTGCCAGCACTCAGAGGGGGGGGGATCTGCCCCAGCATTTT. This sequence encodes CASTQRGGDLPQHF.

The chain uses TRBV7-2 and TRBJ1-4, with TRBD1 identical over 8 bases. The germline V gene encodes CDR1 SGHTA and CDR2 FQGNSA. The CDR3 is 14 residues long. Germline trimming cut 4 bases from V and 7 bases from J; bases unmatched to any gene: 5. The CDR3 nucleotides are TGTGCCAGCAGCTGGTTGGGACAGGTTGAAAAACTGTTTTTT. Amino acid sequence: CASSWLGQVEKLFF.

The chain uses TRBV15 and TRBJ1-4; TRBD1 matches at 7 bases. Germline V CDR1 and CDR2: LNHNV, YYDKDF (reference sequence). The CDR3 contains 17 residues. The ends lost 0 bases at V and 5 bases at J; junction bases unmatched: 9. The CDR3 loop reads CATSRDRRGQRNEKLFF. The CDR3 DNA reads as TGTGCCACCAGCAGAGATCGTAGGGGACAGAGAAATGAAAAACTGTTTTTT.

V usage is TRBV3-1 (or the pseudogene TRBV3-2) and J usage is TRBJ1-1; the match to TRBD1 covers 12 bases. Germline V gene lookup returns CDR1 LGHDT and CDR2 YNNKEL (reference sequence). This CDR3 is built from 17 residues. Germline trimming cut 3 bases from V and 4 bases from J; bases unmatched to any gene: 9. The CDR3 protein is CASSHGPGQGAPTEAFF. CDR3 bases: TGTGCCAGCAGCCACGGACCGGGACAGGGGGCCCCCACTGAAGCTTTCTTT.

J is TRBJ1-2 and V is TRBV19; unclear D gene. Trimming pared 8 bases from V and 6 bases from J, leaving 13 bases between. The germline gives CDR1 LNHDA, CDR2 SQIVND (reference sequence). The CDR3 runs 12 residues. In DNA, the CDR3 is TGTGCCAGTTGGTCTGGCGGGCATGGCTACACCTTC. Translation gives CASWSGGHGYTF.

The rearrangement joins TRBV18 to TRBJ1-5; possibly TRBD1 for D (5 bases). The germline CDR1 and CDR2 sequences are KGHSH and LQKENI. Trimming cost V 4 bases and J 2 bases, with 9 bases left between them. The CDR3 spans 14 residues. For the CDR3, the DNA is TGTGCCAGCTCACTAGGGGTGGGCAATCAGCCCCAGCATTTT. This codes for CASSLGVGNQPQHF.

V gene TRBV6-4 combines with J gene TRBJ1-6; D is unclear. This CDR3 region has 13 residues. The ends were cut back, 5 bases at V and 6 bases at J, with 8 bases in the middle. CDR1 and CDR2 (germline): MRHNA, SNTAGT. The CDR3 reads CASSNGVNSPLHF. DNA for the CDR3: TGTGCCAGCAGTAACGGGGTTAATTCACCCCTCCACTTT.

J is TRBJ1-5 and V is TRBV19; D not resolved. CDR1 is LNHDA and CDR2 is SQIVND in the germline V gene (reference sequence). V lost 4 bases to trimming and J lost 3 bases, with 7 bases between them. The CDR3 loop spans 13 amino acids. The CDR3 nucleotides read TGTGCCAGTAGTAAACAGCTCAATCAGCCCCAGCATTTT. It translates to CASSKQLNQPQHF.

V usage is TRBV7-9 and J usage is TRBJ1-2; D might be TRBD1 (5 bases). Germline V CDR1 and CDR2: SEHNR, FQNEAQ (reference sequence). V dropped 1 base and J dropped 9 bases, with 12 bases sitting between them. CDR3 length: 13 amino acids. The CDR3 DNA reads TGTGCCAGCAGCTTAGGGCCAGGGCGGAGCTACACCTTC. Its protein product is CASSLGPGRSYTF.

This chain uses TRBV3-1 (or the pseudogene TRBV3-2) with TRBJ2-2, with D unresolved. The CDR3 is 16 residues long. CDR1 is LGHDT and CDR2 is YNNKEL in the germline V gene (reference sequence). V was clipped by 5 bases and J by 2 bases, with 15 bases between them. The CDR3 region has the DNA TGTGCCAGCAGCTCACGACAACTTTTTAACACCGGGGAGCTGTTTTTT. Protein product: CASSSRQLFNTGELFF.

The chain combines TRBV29-1 with TRBJ2-1, with 8 bases lining up with TRBD2. V was pared by 4 bases and J by 2 bases, with 7 bases of the junction left unmatched. Germline assignment: CDR1 SQVTM and CDR2 ANQGSEA. This CDR3 has 15 residues. The DNA for the CDR3 is TGCAGCGTTGGGGAACTAGCGGCACCCTACAATGAGCAGTTCTTC. Translation gives CSVGELAAPYNEQFF.

The V and J genes are TRBV24-1 and TRBJ1-1, with D perhaps TRBD1 (6 bases). This CDR3 has 14 amino acids. Trimming pared 3 bases from V and 1 base from J, leaving 8 bases between. Germline loops: CDR1 KGHDR, CDR2 SFDVKD. The CDR3 nucleotides read TGTGCCACCAGTGATACAGGGTCGAACACTGAAGCTTTCTTT. Encoded protein: CATSDTGSNTEAFF.

This clone was picked up one time. The rearrangement links TRBV7-2 to TRBJ2-7; the match to TRBD1 covers 8 bases. CDR1 and CDR2 from the germline V gene are SGHTA and FQGNSA. CDR3 length: 14 amino acids. Losses at the gene ends were 7 bases for V and 2 bases for J; bases not matched to a gene: 7. This CDR3 is CASKGGTGPYEQYF. Here the CDR3 DNA reads TGTGCCAGCAAAGGAGGGACAGGCCCCTACGAGCAGTACTTC.

This clone has a handful of counts. This chain links TRBV9 with TRBJ1-1, with 7 bases fitting TRBD1. This CDR3 spans 16 amino acids. Germline CDR1 SGDLS, CDR2 YYNGEE. V lost 3 bases, J lost 1 base, and 9 bases stayed unmatched. Written as DNA, the CDR3 is TGTGCCAGCAGCGCCCACGTAGGACAGGAGAACACTGAAGCTTTCTTT. This sequence encodes CASSAHVGQENTEAFF.

This clone showed up just once. This chain connects TRBV7-2 to TRBJ1-3; D might be TRBD1 (5 bases). Trimming removed 2 bases from V and 0 bases from J, with 11 bases in between. The CDR3 is 16 amino acids. The germline V gene encodes CDR1 SGHTA and CDR2 FQGNSA. The CDR3 bases are TGTGCCAGCAGCTTATCCCAGGGTTTCTCTGGAAACACCATATATTTT. This translates into CASSLSQGFSGNTIYF.

The genes are TRBV5-5 and TRBJ2-1; 9 nucleotides align to TRBD1. CDR3 length equals 14 residues. Germline values: CDR1 SGHKS, CDR2 YYEKEE (reference sequence). J lost 8 bases, V lost 3 bases, and 6 bases had no gene match. The CDR3 bases are TGTGCCAGCAGCTCCGGGACAGGGTACTATGAGCAGTTCTTC. This codes for CASSSGTGYYEQFF.

V and J are TRBV2 and TRBJ1-1, with D perhaps TRBD1 (6 bases). The V gene's germline CDR1 is SNHLY and CDR2 FYNNEI. The germline V and J ends were trimmed by 5 bases and 2 bases, with 12 bases remaining between them. This CDR3 is built from 14 residues. The CDR3 bases are TGTGCCAGCAGTCTTACAGGGCCTAACACTGAAGCTTTCTTT. This translates into CASSLTGPNTEAFF. The whole variable domain, remainder taken from reference TRBV2 and TRBJ1-1, is EPEVTQTPSHQVTQMGQEVILRCVPISNHLYFYWYRQILGQKVEFLVSFYNNEISEKSEIFDDQFSVERPDGSNFTLKIRSTKLEDSAMYFCASSLTGPNTEAFFGQGTRLTVV.

This chain connects TRBV15 to TRBJ2-1; D is unclear. Trimming left V 2 bases short and J 5 bases short, with 13 bases between. This CDR3 region has 15 residues. Germline CDR1 and CDR2: LNHNV and YYDKDF (reference sequence). The CDR3 region is CATSRLGQVDNEQFF. CDR3 nucleotides: TGTGCCACCAGCAGATTGGGTCAGGTCGACAATGAGCAGTTCTTC.